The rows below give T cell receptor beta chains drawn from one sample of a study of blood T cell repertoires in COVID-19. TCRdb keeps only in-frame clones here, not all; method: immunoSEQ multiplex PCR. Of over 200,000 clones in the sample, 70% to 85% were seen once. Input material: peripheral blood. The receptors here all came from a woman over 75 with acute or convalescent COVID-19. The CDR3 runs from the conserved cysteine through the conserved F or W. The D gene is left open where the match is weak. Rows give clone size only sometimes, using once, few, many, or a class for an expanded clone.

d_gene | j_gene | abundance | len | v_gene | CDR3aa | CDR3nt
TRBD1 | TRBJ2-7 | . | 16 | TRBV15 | CATSGKVRDRTYEQYF | TGTGCCACCAGCGGTAAAGTCCGGGACAGGACCTACGAGCAGTACTTC
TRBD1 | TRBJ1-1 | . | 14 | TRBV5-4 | CASSMGQRNTEAFF | TGTGCCAGCAGCATGGGACAGAGGAACACTGAAGCTTTCTTT
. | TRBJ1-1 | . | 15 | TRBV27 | CASSSYGGQHTEAFF | TGTGCCAGCAGTTCGTACGGGGGGCAGCACACTGAAGCTTTCTTT
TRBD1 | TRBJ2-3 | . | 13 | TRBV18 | CASSPEQGTAQYF | TGTGCCAGCTCGCCGGAACAGGGGACGGCGCAGTATTTT
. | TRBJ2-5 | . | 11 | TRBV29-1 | CSVPRQETQYF | TGCAGCGTCCCCCGGCAAGAGACCCAGTACTTC
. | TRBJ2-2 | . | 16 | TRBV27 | CASSRNGQRNTGELFF | TGTGCCAGCAGCCGAAATGGACAGCGGAACACCGGGGAGCTGTTTTTT
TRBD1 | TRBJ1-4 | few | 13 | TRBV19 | CASSTRQGEKLFF | TGTGCCAGTAGTACCCGACAGGGTGAAAAACTGTTTTTT
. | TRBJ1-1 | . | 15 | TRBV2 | CASRDRLGGNTEAFF | TGTGCCAGCAGAGACAGATTAGGGGGTAACACTGAAGCTTTCTTT
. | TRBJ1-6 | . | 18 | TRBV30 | CAWIVKGPPSSYNSPLHF | TGTGCCTGGATCGTCAAGGGGCCTCCGAGCTCCTATAATTCACCCCTCCACTTT
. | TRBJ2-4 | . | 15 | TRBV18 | CASSLFASGENIQYF | TGTGCCAGCTCACTTTTTGCGTCGGGGGAGAACATTCAGTACTTC
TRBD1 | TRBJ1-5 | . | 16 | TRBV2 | CASSTGQGAFGQPQHF | TGTGCCAGCAGCACAGGGCAGGGGGCGTTCGGGCAGCCCCAGCATTTT
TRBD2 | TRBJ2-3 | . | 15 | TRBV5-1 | CASSSLAGVDDTQYF | TGCGCCAGCAGCTCCCTAGCGGGAGTTGATGATACGCAGTATTTT
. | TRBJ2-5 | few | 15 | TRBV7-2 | CASSLGRQGTKTQYF | TGTGCCAGCAGCTTGGGAAGACAAGGGACAAAGACCCAGTACTTC
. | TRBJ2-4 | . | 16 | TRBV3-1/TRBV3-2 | CASSQGQGRGKNIQYF | TGTGCCAGCAGCCAAGGACAGGGGAGGGGCAAAAACATTCAGTACTTC
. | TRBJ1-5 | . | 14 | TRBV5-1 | CASSLDGSNQPQHF | TGCGCCAGCAGCTTGGATGGCAGCAATCAGCCCCAGCATTTT
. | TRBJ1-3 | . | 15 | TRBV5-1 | CASSPEVGSGNTIYF | TGCGCCAGCAGCCCGGAGGTGGGCTCTGGAAACACCATATATTTT
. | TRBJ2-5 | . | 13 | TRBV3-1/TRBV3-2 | CASSHRAGGTQYF | TGTGCCAGCAGCCACCGGGCGGGTGGGACCCAGTACTTC
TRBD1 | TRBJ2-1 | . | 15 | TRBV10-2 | CASKGDRWTYNEQFF | TGCGCCAGCAAAGGGGACAGGTGGACTTACAATGAGCAGTTCTTC
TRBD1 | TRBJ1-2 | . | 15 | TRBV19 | CASSTTGTGIYGYTF | TGTGCCAGTAGTACCACCGGGACAGGGATCTATGGCTACACCTTC
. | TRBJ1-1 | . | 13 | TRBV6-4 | CASSEQRNTEAFF | TGTGCCAGCAGTGAACAGAGGAACACTGAAGCTTTCTTT
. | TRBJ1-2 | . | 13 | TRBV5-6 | CASSLSGRGGYTF | TGTGCCAGCAGCTTGTCTGGGAGAGGTGGCTACACCTTC
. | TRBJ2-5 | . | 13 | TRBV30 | CAWSTGFQETQYF | TGTGCCTGGAGTACAGGGTTCCAAGAGACCCAGTACTTC
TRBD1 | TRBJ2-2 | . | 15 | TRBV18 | CASSQGQRNTGELFF | TGTGCCAGCTCACAGGGACAGCGTAACACCGGGGAGCTGTTTTTT
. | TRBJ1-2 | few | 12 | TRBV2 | CASSETVYGYTF | TGTGCCAGCAGTGAAACAGTATATGGCTACACCTTC
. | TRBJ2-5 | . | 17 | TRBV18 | CASSPGGGSGRRETQYF | TGTGCCAGCTCACCAGGCGGCGGTAGCGGACGTAGGGAGACCCAGTACTTC
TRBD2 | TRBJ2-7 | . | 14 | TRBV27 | CASGRASGAYEQYF | TGTGCCAGCGGCCGCGCTAGCGGAGCCTACGAGCAGTACTTC
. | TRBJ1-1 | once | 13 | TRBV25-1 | CASTAGGSTEAFF | TGTGCCAGCACCGCGGGGGGATCCACTGAAGCTTTCTTT
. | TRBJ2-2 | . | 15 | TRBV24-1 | CATSDRVRGGGELFF | TGTGCCACCAGTGATCGGGTCAGGGGCGGCGGGGAGCTGTTTTTT
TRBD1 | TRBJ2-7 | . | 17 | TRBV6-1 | CASSESGTGQSPYEQYF | TGTGCCAGCAGTGAATCCGGGACAGGGCAGAGCCCCTACGAGCAGTACTTC
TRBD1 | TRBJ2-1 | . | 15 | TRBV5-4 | CASSLGGQGRNEQFF | TGTGCCAGCAGCTTGGGGGGACAGGGACGGAATGAGCAGTTCTTC
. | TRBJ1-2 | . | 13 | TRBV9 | CASSVGANDGYTF | TGTGCCAGCAGCGTAGGAGCAAATGATGGCTACACCTTC
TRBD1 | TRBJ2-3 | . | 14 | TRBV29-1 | CSVEDTGGTDTQYF | TGCAGCGTTGAAGATACAGGGGGCACAGATACGCAGTATTTT
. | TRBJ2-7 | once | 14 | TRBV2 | CARAAIAGAGEQYF | TGTGCCAGAGCGGCAATTGCGGGGGCGGGGGAGCAGTACTTC